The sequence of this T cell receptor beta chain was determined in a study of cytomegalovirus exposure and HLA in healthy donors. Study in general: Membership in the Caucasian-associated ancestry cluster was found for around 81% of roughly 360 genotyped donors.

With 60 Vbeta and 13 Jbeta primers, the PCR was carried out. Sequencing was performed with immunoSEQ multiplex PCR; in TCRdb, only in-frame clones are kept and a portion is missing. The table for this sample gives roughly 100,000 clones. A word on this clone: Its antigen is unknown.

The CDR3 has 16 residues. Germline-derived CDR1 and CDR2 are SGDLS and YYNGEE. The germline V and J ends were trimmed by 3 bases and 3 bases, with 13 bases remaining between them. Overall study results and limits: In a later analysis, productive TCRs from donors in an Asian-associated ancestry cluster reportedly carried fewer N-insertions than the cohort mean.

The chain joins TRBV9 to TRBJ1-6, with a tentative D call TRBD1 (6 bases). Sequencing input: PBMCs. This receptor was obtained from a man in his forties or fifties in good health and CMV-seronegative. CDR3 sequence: CASSDPRGYYNSPLHF. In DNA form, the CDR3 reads TGTGCCAGCAGCGACCCTAGGGGGTACTATAATTCACCCCTCCACTTT.